This TCR beta chain was captured in a study of blood T cell repertoires in COVID-19. Study information: The United States, Italy and Spain provided the acute and convalescent COVID-19 samples. PBMCs, B-cell-depleted T cells, or T cells provided the cDNA or gDNA that made up the material.

Original data processing: The assay estimated nucleated cells by amplifying reference gene primers. Only in-frame clones appear in the TCRdb table, and some are missing; sequencing was by immunoSEQ multiplex PCR. The DNA gave D and trimming, while V, J and clone size come from that table. The table includes about 150,000 clones, about 85% detected once. Those enrolled in Seattle joined during active infection and were followed longitudinally afterward. The CDR3 is 16 residues long. From germline, CDR1 is LGHDT and CDR2 YNNKEL (reference sequence). Trimming stripped 4 bases from V and 0 bases from J, with 12 bases between.

Specimen: peripheral blood. The chain recombines TRBV3-1 (or the pseudogene TRBV3-2) with TRBJ1-4; D might be TRBD1 (5 bases). The receptor comes from a man aged 60-69 years with COVID-19, enrolled during active disease. The CDR3 sequence is CASSPGRGTTNEKLFF. For the CDR3, the DNA is TGTGCCAGCAGCCCAGGACGGGGGACAACTAATGAAAAACTGTTTTTT.